Listed below are T cell receptor beta chains from one sample, sequenced in a study of beta chain features in type 1 diabetes. Profiling relied on immunoSEQ multiplex PCR, and the TCRdb table lists in-frame clones only, not all of them. This table holds about 230,000 clones, around 16% found once. Sequencing used naive CD4+ T cells from blood. The receptors stem from a man aged 25 to 45 with type 1 diabetes. Each CDR3 is given with its conserved first and last residue. A D gene is named only where the DNA matches it firmly. The size field is filled for only some rows; it gives once, few, many or a size class.

j_call d_call clone_size v_call cdr3_nt cdr3_aa
TRBJ2-5 . . TRBV19 TGTGCCAGTAGTATGGGTTATGGAGAAGAGACCCAGTACTTC CASSMGYGEETQYF
TRBJ2-2 TRBD2 . TRBV7-2 TGTGCCAGCAGCCCCCTGCGGGAGACGGGCGGGGAGCTGTTTTTT CASSPLRETGGELFF
TRBJ2-7 TRBD1 . TRBV9 TGTGCCAGCAGCCAGTCACAGGGGCCGCGGTACGAGCAGTACTTC CASSQSQGPRYEQYF
TRBJ2-3 . few TRBV19 TGTGCCAGTGGCTGGTCGGGGAATTTT CASGWSGNF
TRBJ2-5 . . TRBV9 TGTGCCAGCAGCGGATTAGGGGTCCAAGAGACCCAGTACTTC CASSGLGVQETQYF
TRBJ2-7 . few TRBV28 TGTGCCAGCAGTGATAGGGAGCGCGAGCAGTACTTC CASSDREREQYF
TRBJ2-1 . few TRBV7-9 TGTGCCAGCAGCCCACGTGCGGAGATGGGCCTACTCAATGAGCAGTTCTTC CASSPRAEMGLLNEQFF
TRBJ2-3 . . TRBV4-1 TGCGCCAGCAGGTCCCCCACAGGGAGGTCAGCAGATACGCAGTATTTT CASRSPTGRSADTQYF
TRBJ2-7 . many TRBV30 TGTGCCTGGAGTGCCCTTTACGAGCAGTACTTC CAWSALYEQYF
TRBJ1-5 . . TRBV13 TGTGCCAGCAGCTTATGGGGATCGGGTCAGCCCCAGCATTTT CASSLWGSGQPQHF
TRBJ1-2 TRBD1 . TRBV29-1 TGCAGCGTTGACCGACAGGGAGCTACTAACTATGGCTACACCTTC CSVDRQGATNYGYTF
TRBJ1-1 . few TRBV29-1 TGCAGCGGGGTGGACTCTTACACTGAAGCTTTCTTT CSGVDSYTEAFF
TRBJ2-1 . . TRBV7-9 TGTGCCAGCAGCCCCCATTTAGACGGAGATGAGCAGTTCTTC CASSPHLDGDEQFF
TRBJ2-3 . few TRBV14 TGTGCCAGCAGCCATCACATGAGCACAGATACGCAGTATTTT CASSHHMSTDTQYF
TRBJ1-5 . . TRBV2 TGTGCCAGCAGTGAGAGGGAGGGCTGGGGCAATCAGCCCCAGCATTTT CASSEREGWGNQPQHF
TRBJ1-5 TRBD1 few TRBV15 TGTGCCACCAGCAGAGATTTGACAGGGGTTCAGCCCCAGCATTTT CATSRDLTGVQPQHF
TRBJ2-3 . few TRBV5-1 TGCGCCAGCAGCTTGGAGGACGGGGCAGATACGCAGTATTTT CASSLEDGADTQYF
TRBJ2-5 TRBD2 . TRBV28 TGTGCCAGCAGCCTCTCCGGACCGGGGGGAGAGACCCAGTACTTC CASSLSGPGGETQYF
TRBJ2-3 . . TRBV4-1 TGCGCCAGCAGCCAGGACCCAACAGATACGCAGTATTTT CASSQDPTDTQYF
TRBJ2-3 . few TRBV11-2 TGTGCCAGCAGCCTCACTGAGGTAGATACGCAGTATTTT CASSLTEVDTQYF
TRBJ2-4 . few TRBV29-1 TGCAGCGTTGAGGGGTTGGCCAAAAACATTCAGTACTTC CSVEGLAKNIQYF
TRBJ2-5 . few TRBV7-9 TGTGCCAGCAGCTTCGGAGAGACCCAGTACTTC CASSFGETQYF
TRBJ1-3 . . TRBV7-2 TGTGCCAGCAGCTTAGGGATCTCTGGAAACACCATATATTTT CASSLGISGNTIYF
TRBJ1-5 . few TRBV2 TGTGCCAGCAGCGGGGACAATCAGCCCCAGCATTTT CASSGDNQPQHF
TRBJ2-3 . few TRBV7-2 TGTGCCAGCAGCTCCACTTATCGAGCAGATACGCAGTATTTT CASSSTYRADTQYF
TRBJ2-1 TRBD2 few TRBV29-1 TGCAGCGTCGTTGGACTAGCGGGAGGGTTACATGAGCAGTTCTTC CSVVGLAGGLHEQFF
TRBJ2-7 . . TRBV7-2 TGTGCCAGCAGCTTAGGGCTCGGACCCTACGAGCAGTACTTC CASSLGLGPYEQYF
TRBJ2-3 . few TRBV5-1 TGCGCCAGCAGCTTGGCCCGGACAGCGAGAGATACGCAGTATTTT CASSLARTARDTQYF
TRBJ1-5 . few TRBV30 TGTGCCTGGAGTTCCACGGACAATCAGCCCCAGCATTTT CAWSSTDNQPQHF
TRBJ2-1 TRBD2 . TRBV29-1 TGCAGCGCCGCCTGGACTAGCGGGGGGGCCTACAATGAGCAGTTCTTC CSAAWTSGGAYNEQFF
TRBJ1-5 . few TRBV11-1 TGTGCCAGCAGCTTAGGGGCGGGGCCCCAGCATTTT CASSLGAGPQHF
TRBJ2-3 . few TRBV2 TGTGCCAGCAGTGAAAGGGATACGCAGTATTTT CASSERDTQYF
TRBJ2-7 TRBD1 . TRBV27 TGTGCCAGCAGTTCAGACAGGGAATTCTCCTACGAGCAGTACTTC CASSSDREFSYEQYF
TRBJ2-7 . . TRBV30 TGTGCCTGGAGAAACTCCGGGTACGAGCAGTACTTC CAWRNSGYEQYF
TRBJ2-5 . few TRBV19 TGTGCCAGCTCCGGACAGTCTCAAGAGACCCAGTACTTC CASSGQSQETQYF
TRBJ2-7 . . TRBV23-1 TGCGCCAGCAGTACCATACAGGATAAGTCCTACGAGCAGTACTTC CASSTIQDKSYEQYF
TRBJ2-3 TRBD2 . TRBV7-2 TGTGCCAGCAGCTACTTAGGAGTGGGACTAGTTTCAGATACGCAGTATTTT CASSYLGVGLVSDTQYF
TRBJ2-5 . . TRBV11-1 TGTGCCAGCAGTTTAGGACGGACTCAAGAGACCCAGTACTTC CASSLGRTQETQYF
TRBJ2-5 TRBD1 few TRBV30 TGTGCCTGGGAGACAGGGGGCTTGGAGACCCAGTACTTC CAWETGGLETQYF
TRBJ2-1 . . TRBV7-3 TGTGCCAGCAGCTCAACAGGGTACAATGAGCAGTTCTTC CASSSTGYNEQFF
TRBJ2-7 TRBD2 . TRBV7-2 TGTGCCAGCAGCCTAGCGGGAGGGGGGATATACGAGCAGTACTTC CASSLAGGGIYEQYF
TRBJ2-1 . . TRBV20-1 TGCAGTGCTGGACAGAACAATGAGCAGTTCTTC CSAGQNNEQFF
TRBJ2-3 . . TRBV19 TGTGCCAGTAACCCGTCAGAGCTCCGAAAGGGTACGCAGTATTTT CASNPSELRKGTQYF
TRBJ2-5 TRBD1 . TRBV6-5 TGTGCCAGCAGTTGGGGACAGGGAGAGACCCAGTACTTC CASSWGQGETQYF
TRBJ2-1 TRBD2 . TRBV28 TGTGCCAGCGCGGGAGGGCCAGGAAATGAGCAGTTCTTC CASAGGPGNEQFF
TRBJ2-6 . . TRBV30 TGTGCCTGGAAAATTACCGGGGCTGGGGCCAACGTCCTGACTTTC CAWKITGAGANVLTF
TRBJ1-5 . . TRBV29-1 TGCAGCGTTGAGCCCGGGTTCGGTCAGCCCCAGCATTTT CSVEPGFGQPQHF
TRBJ2-1 TRBD2 . TRBV18 TGTGCCAGCTCAACCTGGACTAGCGGGAGTTACAATGAGCAGTTCTTC CASSTWTSGSYNEQFF
TRBJ2-5 . . TRBV7-9 TGTGCCAGCAGCTTTCTCATAGACCAAGAGACCCAGTACTTC CASSFLIDQETQYF
TRBJ2-1 . few TRBV20-1 TGCAGTGCTCCGGGGGTTGAGCAGTTCTTC CSAPGVEQFF
TRBJ2-1 . few TRBV20-1 TGCAGTGCTAGGGCACCCGTTGAGCAGTTCTTC CSARAPVEQFF
TRBJ1-5 . . TRBV6-5 TGTGCCAGCAGTTACTCGGTCCTGGGAAATCAGCCCCAGCATTTT CASSYSVLGNQPQHF
TRBJ2-1 . few TRBV7-9 TGTGCCAGCAGCTTAAGGTCGCTAGCGCCTAACAATGAGCAGTTCTTC CASSLRSLAPNNEQFF
TRBJ2-5 . . TRBV7-2 TGTGCCAGCAGCTTCTACCAATCCGTCGAGACCCAGTACTTC CASSFYQSVETQYF
TRBJ2-3 TRBD2 few TRBV7-3 TGTGCCAGCAGCAGCGGGGCCGTCACAGATACGCAGTATTTT CASSSGAVTDTQYF
TRBJ2-3 . few TRBV29-1 TGCAGCGTTGAAACCCGGGATCGGAGCACAGATACGCAGTATTTT CSVETRDRSTDTQYF
TRBJ2-3 TRBD2 . TRBV5-1 TGCGCCAGCAGCTTAAGTAGCGGGAGGCACACAGATACGCAGTATTTT CASSLSSGRHTDTQYF
TRBJ2-5 . few TRBV7-2 TGTGCCAGCAGCACCGGACAGTACAAGACCCAGTACTTC CASSTGQYKTQYF
TRBJ2-1 . few TRBV14 TGTGCCAGCAGCCCCGCGGCGGGATTAACGCGCAATGAGCAGTTCTTC CASSPAAGLTRNEQFF